This T cell receptor (beta chain) is drawn from a study of naive and memory T cell subsets. The beta constant-region primer was an equimolar mix of two oligonucleotides covering TRBC1 and TRBC2. Four rounds of PCR amplified the ligated cDNA using nested alpha and beta constant-region primers plus SP2. Ligation attached a single-stranded oligonucleotide with a 12-nucleotide UMI and the SP2 primer to the cDNA 3' end. Each CDR3 protein gets one entry after TCRdb re-called the UMI-ligation and nested PCR reads with MiXCR. The data show approximately 140,000 distinct CDR3 sequences, with about a fifth seen just once and 0.6% to 0.8% held by the top ten. As for this clonotype: No antigen is known for it.

Findings and limits, study-wide: Naive repertoires, especially CD8, held a few larger clonotypes, possibly memory cells re-expressing CD45RA.

The CDR3 has 14 residues. V dropped 0 bases and J dropped 3 bases, with 7 bases sitting between them. CDR1 is PRHDT, CDR2 FYEKMQ, per germline (reference sequence). CMV status came from CD4+ T cell IFNgamma after overnight CMV lysate stimulation of fresh PBMCs. The sequencing sample was made of naive CD8+ T cells from blood. The sequence was obtained from a human donor in good health. This sequence joins TRBV13 and TRBJ2-3, with no clear D. The CDR3 is CASSLGTPTDTQYF. As DNA, the CDR3 is TGTGCCAGCAGCTTAGGGACGCCGACAGATACGCAGTATTTT.